This TCR beta chain stems from a study of beta chain features in type 1 diabetes. Study observations and caveats: Individuals with type 1 diabetes displayed fewer insertions and more deletions at VDJ junctions.

Germline-derived CDR1 and CDR2 are MDHEN and SYDVKM. The CDR3 runs 18 residues. Deletions cut 5 bases from V and 6 bases from J, with 26 bases between. The sample holds a few counts of this clone. Its antigen remains unknown. The sequenced template was cDNA made from the entire isolated RNA. Measured with immunoSEQ multiplex PCR; TCRdb has only the in-frame clones, and not every one. Of about 900,000 clones listed, about a sixth are singletons. There was one heparinised blood draw per donor, averaging roughly 110 mL. Sorted populations all exceeded 95% purity. The receptor was derived from a woman younger than 30 in good health. The sample taken for sequencing was naive CD4+ T cells from blood. The genes are TRBV28 and TRBJ2-4; D is perhaps TRBD2 (6 bases). The CDR3 DNA is TGTGCCAGCAGTACCGAACCCGGGAGATACTGGAGCAGAAACATTCAGTACTTC. As protein: CASSTEPGRYWSRNIQYF.